This TCR beta chain was recorded in a study of pediatric ulcerative colitis. The survey-level immunoSEQ assay was used. Samples were sequenced at Survey level, maximum 500,000 reads. Sequencing was performed with immunoSEQ multiplex PCR; in TCRdb, only in-frame clones are kept and a portion is missing. The sample consists of 30,000 to 40,000 clones, around 80% of them appearing once. The CDR3 loop spans 17 amino acids. Looked up from germline, CDR1 is SGHAT and CDR2 is FQNNGV. With 3 bases removed from V and 2 bases from J, the gap between germline ends came to 19 bases. Rectal tissue came from one to two pinch biopsies taken at colonoscopy.

Sequences were obtained from gut tissue. The chain combines TRBV11-2 with TRBJ1-1; tentative D call: TRBD1 (6 bases). This sequence originates from a boy aged 10-17 years with mild ulcerative colitis. This chain's CDR3 is CASSFLGLSGGNTEAFF. The CDR3 coding sequence is TGTGCCAGCAGCTTCCTGGGTTTGTCGGGGGGCAACACTGAAGCTTTCTTT.